The T cell receptor (beta chain) described here comes from a study of shared clonotypes between healthy human individuals. The germline V gene has CDR1 KGHSY and CDR2 FQNENV. Trimming removed 2 bases from V and 7 bases from J; junction bases left unmatched: 6. There are 14 residues in the CDR3. Terminally differentiated effector memory CD45RA+ cells were excluded from the naive CD8 cells, which were CD45RO-negative and positively selected for CCR7. Clones were sequenced by immunoSEQ multiplex PCR, and TCRdb holds only the in-frame ones, with some missing. This repertoire shows about 2.1 million clones, around 93% found once; its top ten account for around 1.7%.

The V and J genes are TRBV16 and TRBJ2-3, with 7 nucleotides matching TRBD2. Sample: naive CD8+ T cells from PBMCs. This TCR derives from a man younger than 30 in good health. Some clones in this sample may be carry-over from other donors' samples. CDR3: CASSQGAGAYTQYF. The CDR3 DNA sequence: TGTGCCAGCAGCCAAGGGGCGGGAGCGTATACGCAGTATTTT.